This TCR beta chain was sequenced during a study of human T cells and chemical hapten exposure. Overall study results and limits: Sensitizing to DPC left TCRs with a frequency above 1 in 1000 unaltered. Donors, who had alopecia, may show an immune response that differs from healthy people's.

J gave up 3 bases and V 2 bases, and 3 bases lay outside the gene matches. The V gene's germline CDR1 is SGHRS and CDR2 YFSETQ. The CDR3 runs 15 residues. This clonotype has more than one count but fewer than ten. Antigen: not known. The library labeled individual cDNA molecules by adding unique molecular identifiers to them. Methods used by the authors: Across samples, TCR counts had a median of about 92,000 and ranged from roughly 23,224 to 690,600. TCRdb redid the calling of the RACE reads with MiXCR, one entry per CDR3 protein. For this entry, the V and J calls and clone size follow TCRdb and not the study's own pipeline. Altogether some 42,000 distinct CDR3 sequences are present, around 10% being singletons, with the ten largest covering about 15%. This sample's time point: patch test 2, 6 weeks after DPC sensitization. Specified treatment: therapeutic diphenylcyclopropenone sensitization with weekly scalp DPC.

Sequenced material: whole blood, taken in connection with sensitization to the hapten diphenylcyclopropenone (DPC). The TCR comes from a woman aged 35 to 49 with alopecia areata. Some clones in this sample may be carry-over from other donors' samples. This chain uses TRBV5-1 with TRBJ1-3; 9 bases agree with TRBD1. The CDR3 loop reads CASSLQGAYGNTIYF. The CDR3 DNA is TGCGCCAGCAGCTTACAGGGGGCATATGGAAACACCATATATTTT.